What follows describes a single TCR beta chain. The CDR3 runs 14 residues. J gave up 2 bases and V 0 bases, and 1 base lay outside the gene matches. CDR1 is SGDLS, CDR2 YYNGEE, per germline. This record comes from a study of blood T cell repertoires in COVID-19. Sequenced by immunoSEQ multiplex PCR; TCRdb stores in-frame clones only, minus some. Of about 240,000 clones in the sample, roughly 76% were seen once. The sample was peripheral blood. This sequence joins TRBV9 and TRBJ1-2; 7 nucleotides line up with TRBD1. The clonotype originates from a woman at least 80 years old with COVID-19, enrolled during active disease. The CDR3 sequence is CASSVVDRNYGYTF. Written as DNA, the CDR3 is TGTGCCAGCAGCGTAGTGGACAGGAACTATGGCTACACCTTC.